This T cell receptor (beta chain) originates from a study of T cells in Graves' hyperthyroidism and ophthalmopathy. TCR beta CDR3 sequences were amplified from RNA transcripts. First-round RT-PCR targeting the TCR CDR3 was performed with the HTBI primer set. MiXCR was run by TCRdb on the multiplex PCR reads, yielding one entry per CDR3 protein. The sample holds around 720,000 distinct CDR3 sequences, 35% seen once. Germline V gene lookup returns CDR1 LNHDA and CDR2 SQIVND (reference sequence). The CDR3 has 14 residues. V lost 6 bases and J lost 6; bases outside the gene matches: 10. V gene TRBV19 combines with J gene TRBJ1-2; TRBD1 agrees at 7 bases. This TCR was sampled from a woman between 35 and 50 years old with Graves' hyperthyroidism. Sequencing was performed on blood. The CDR3 DNA sequence: TGTGCCAGTAGGACAGGGTCCTCGTTGGATGGCTACACCTTC. It encodes CASRTGSSLDGYTF.